The rows below give T cell receptor beta chains drawn from one sample of a study of T cell repertoires in cytomegalovirus infection. Each CDR3 protein gets one entry after TCRdb re-called the reads with MiXCR. The table lists around 130,000 distinct CDR3 sequences, roughly a quarter of them singletons, with around 32% in the top ten. The antigens these receptors bind are not known. The specimen was PBMCs, sequenced either directly or after in vitro stimulation (not recorded which). The receptors stem from a human donor in good health (CMV status not recorded). Some clones in this sample may be carry-over from other donors' samples. CDR3s include the opening cysteine and the closing phenylalanine or tryptophan. D genes are given only for firm matches. Size is stated for part of the rows, as once, few or many counts, or as a class when the clone is expanded.

- TRBJ1-3 - TRBV7-9 CASSPTGISGNTIYF TGTGCCAGCAGCCCAACAGGGATTTCTGGAAACACCATATATTTT
- TRBJ2-6 few TRBV28 CASSKTGTGANVLTF TGTGCCAGCAGTAAAACAGGGACTGGGGCCAACGTCCTGACTTTC
TRBD1 TRBJ2-3 few TRBV7-9 CASSSDRASTDTQYF TGTGCCAGCAGCTCGGACAGGGCTAGCACAGATACGCAGTATTTT
TRBD2 TRBJ2-3 few TRBV2 CASRGLAGVYEWSSF TGTGCCAGCAGGGGACTAGCGGGAGTCTATGAGTGGTCCTCTTTC
TRBD1 TRBJ2-5 many TRBV7-2 CASSLLTGVIETQYF TGTGCCAGCAGCCTCCTGACAGGGGTGATAGAGACCCAGTACTTC
- TRBJ2-5 few TRBV7-2 CASSPRPAYQETQYF TGTGCCAGCAGCCCGCGACCGGCCTACCAAGAGACCCAGTACTTC
TRBD1 TRBJ1-1 - TRBV6-8 CASSVGQGGFLGNTEAFF TGTGCCAGCAGTGTCGGGCAGGGGGGTTTTCTTGGGAACACTGAAGCTTTCTTT
- TRBJ2-2 - TRBV18 CASSPNEALANTGELFF TGTGCCAGCTCACCAAACGAAGCCCTCGCGAACACCGGGGAGCTGTTTTTT
- TRBJ1-1 few TRBV19 CASTLGGVFSEAFF TGTGCCAGTACCCTGGGGGGAGTTTTCTCTGAAGCTTTCTTT
- TRBJ1-2 few TRBV29-1 CSVVRQAGYTF TGCAGCGTTGTCCGGCAGGCGGGCTACACCTTC
- TRBJ2-1 many TRBV6-1 CASSLVQNGQFF TGTGCCAGCAGTCTTGTCCAGAATGGGCAGTTCTTC
TRBD2 TRBJ2-1 - TRBV5-3 CASGKGAGTNLNEQFF TGTGCCAGCGGCAAAGGCGCCGGGACTAATTTAAATGAGCAGTTCTTC
- TRBJ2-2 few TRBV6-5 CASSYSFTAITGELFF TGTGCCAGCAGTTACTCGTTTACAGCTATCACCGGGGAGCTGTTTTTT